This T cell receptor (beta chain) was identified in a study of T cell responses to AZD1222 COVID-19 vaccine (dated by TCRdb to the early 2020s). Looking at the study overall: A total of just over 230 trial participants underwent TCR sequencing, of whom 200 to 220 had received two doses of AZD1222 and 26 had received two doses of the MenACWY control vaccine. Enrollment into the trials was organized by age into subgroups of 18-55, 56-69 and 70-plus years, and those subgroups contained about 150, 27 and 61 TCR-sequenced participants, respectively.

As concerns this clone: It has no known antigen specificity. No per-base quality is available; no much larger clone lies one base away.

The CDR3 regions of human TCRbeta chains were analyzed by immunosequencing. As for the authors' bioinformatics: Repertoire TCRs were checked for matches against a reference library of SARS-CoV-2-specific TCRs that had been generated using the MIRA antigen-specificity platform. Breadth was defined as the fraction of unique TCRs that were SARS-CoV-2-associated, and depth was defined as the fraction of total T cells that were SARS-CoV-2-associated. Using the MIRA data, every spike-specific TCR was mapped to the spike region that the TCR reacted to and assigned to either a CD4 or a CD8 class. Log10-transformed breadth and depth values were compared by one-way ANOVA with Sidak's multiple comparisons tests. This immuneACCESS table, as held by TCRdb, lists in-frame sequences with V and J called but not all clones. Of the missing ones, under half trace to an unresolved V gene in checked studies; the others have no known cause. V, J and clone size reflect that table, while D and trimming were determined from the DNA. The sample table holds tens of thousands of clones, of which 88% were seen once. The ten largest clones add up to 10% of the sample.

The cysteine opens and the phenylalanine closes a CDR3 of 16 amino acids. Just CDR3 DNA is preserved here, 48 bases in frame from base 1. Taken from the germline V gene, the CDR1 and CDR2 loops are SGHAT and FQNNGV. V is shortened by 5 bases, J by 0 bases, and the region joining them spans 14 bases. The intended sense of this specimen's time point label: baseline before first vaccination. Read against the paper, the sample's treatment or condition label means: meningococcal conjugate vaccine given as trial control. The vaccinee samples were drawn from two UK trials, COV001 and COV002, one of which was a single-blind randomized controlled phase 2/3 trial testing AZD1222 (ChAdOx1 nCoV-19) in healthy adults. Trial participant PBMC samples were collected at day 0 and day 28 after the second dose for TCRbeta chain sequencing. Overall study outcomes, separate from this receptor: Participants were mostly white British, with more females than males. The authors suggested clonal diversity may have been underestimated. Epitopes outside the regions mutated in the B.1.351 and B.1.1.7 variants were reportedly recognized by nearly half of the unique spike-specific TCRs. A significant rise in spike-specific TCR breadth and depth was observed after two AZD1222 doses relative to day 0 and relative to MenACWY recipients. Conclusions about previously exposed vaccinees were limited because only six AZD1222 recipients were SARS-CoV-2 seropositive at baseline. In the small 56-69-year group, the increase in depth fell short of significance, most likely because of low power. Because no day 14 peak-response samples were available, repertoires were characterized only after the peak T cell response. The whole spike protein was spanned by vaccine-associated CD4 TCRs, and dominant responses were seen in regions 160-218 and 743-854.

This receptor was obtained from an adult in good health. The starting material was peripheral blood, obtained on day 0 of MenACWY control vaccination. This chain is built from TRBV11-2 and TRBJ1-3; a tentative D match to TRBD1 spans 5 bases. CDR3 sequence: CASSAVGRSSGNTIYF. The nucleotide sequence reads as follows: TGTGCCAGCAGCGCGGTGGGACGGAGCTCTGGAAACACCATATATTTT.